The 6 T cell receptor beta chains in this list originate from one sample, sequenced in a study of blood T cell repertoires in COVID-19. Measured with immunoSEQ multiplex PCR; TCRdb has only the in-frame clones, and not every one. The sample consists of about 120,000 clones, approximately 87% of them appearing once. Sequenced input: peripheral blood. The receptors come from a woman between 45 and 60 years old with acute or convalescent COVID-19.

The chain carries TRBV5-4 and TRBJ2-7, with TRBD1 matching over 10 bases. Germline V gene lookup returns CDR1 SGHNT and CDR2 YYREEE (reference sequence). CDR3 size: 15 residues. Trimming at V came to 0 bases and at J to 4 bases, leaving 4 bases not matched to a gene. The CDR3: CASSLATDRGYEQYF. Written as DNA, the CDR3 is TGTGCCAGCAGCTTGGCCACGGACAGGGGGTACGAGCAGTACTTC.

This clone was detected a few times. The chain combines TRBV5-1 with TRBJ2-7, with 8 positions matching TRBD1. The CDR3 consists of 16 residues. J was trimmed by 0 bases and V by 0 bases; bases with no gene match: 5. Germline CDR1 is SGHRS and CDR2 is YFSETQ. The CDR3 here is CASSLGYRGASYEQYF. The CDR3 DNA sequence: TGCGCCAGCAGCTTGGGATACAGGGGGGCCTCCTACGAGCAGTACTTC.

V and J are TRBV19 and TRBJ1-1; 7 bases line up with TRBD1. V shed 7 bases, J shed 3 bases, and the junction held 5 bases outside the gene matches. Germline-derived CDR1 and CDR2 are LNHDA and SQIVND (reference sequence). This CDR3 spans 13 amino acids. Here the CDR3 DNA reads TGTGCCAGTATCAGAACAGGGGACACTGAAGCTTTCTTT. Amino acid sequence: CASIRTGDTEAFF.

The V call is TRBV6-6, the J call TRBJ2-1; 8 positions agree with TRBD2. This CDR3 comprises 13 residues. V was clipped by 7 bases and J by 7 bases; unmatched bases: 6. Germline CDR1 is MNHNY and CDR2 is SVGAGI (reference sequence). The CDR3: CASTAGGWNEQFF. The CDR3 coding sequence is TGTGCCAGCACCGCGGGGGGCTGGAATGAGCAGTTCTTC.

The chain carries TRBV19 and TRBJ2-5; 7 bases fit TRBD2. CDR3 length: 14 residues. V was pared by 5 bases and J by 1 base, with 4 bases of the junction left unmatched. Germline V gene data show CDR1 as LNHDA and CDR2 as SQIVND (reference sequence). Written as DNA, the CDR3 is TGTGCCAGTAGTGTCAGCGGGGTCCAAGAGACCCAGTACTTC. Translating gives CASSVSGVQETQYF. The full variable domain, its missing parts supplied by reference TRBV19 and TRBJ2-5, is DGGITQSPKYLFRKEGQNVTLSCEQNLNHDAMYWYRQDPGQGLRLIYYSQIVNDFQKGDIAEGYSVSREKKESFPLTVTSAQKNPTAFYLCASSVSGVQETQYFGPGTRLLVL.

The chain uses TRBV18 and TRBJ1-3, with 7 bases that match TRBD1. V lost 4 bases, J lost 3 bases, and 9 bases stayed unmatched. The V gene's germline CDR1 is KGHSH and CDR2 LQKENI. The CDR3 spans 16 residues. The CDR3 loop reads CASSRLQGLRGNTIYF. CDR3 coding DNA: TGTGCCAGCTCACGTTTACAGGGGTTGCGTGGAAACACCATATATTTT.